This TCR beta chain was retrieved from a study of T cell responses to AZD1222 COVID-19 vaccine. Study-level results: Per reports, nearly half of all spike-specific TCRs target regions that are unmutated in variants. It was only 6 or 7 AZD1222 recipients who were seropositive at baseline. Across spike, vaccine-associated CD4 TCRs were found, dominant at 160-218 and 743-854. There were repertoire samples only from the period after the peak T cell response.

Note on this clone: Antigen: not known.

The assay was immunoSEQ multiplex PCR, and TCRdb's table has in-frame clones only and misses some. The sample has over 85,000 clones, around 93% seen once. Trimming stripped 10 bases from V and 0 bases from J, with 13 bases between. CDR1 and CDR2 from the germline V gene are MDHEN and SYDVKM. CDR3 size: 13 residues. The genes are TRBV28 and TRBJ2-7; D is tentatively TRBD1 or TRBD2 (5 bases each). This receptor was taken from an adult in good health. The sequencing here drew on peripheral blood, taken on day 0 of AZD1222 vaccination. CDR3 coding DNA: TGTGCCACCACCGGGGCAGACTCCTACGAGCAGTACTTC. It encodes CATTGADSYEQYF. Filled out from reference TRBV28 and TRBJ2-7, the complete variable domain reads DVKVTQSSRYLVKRTGEKVFLECVQDMDHENMFWYRQDPGLGLRLIYFSYDVKMKEKGDIPEGYSVSREKKERFSLILESASTNQTSMYLCATTGADSYEQYFGPGTRLTVT.